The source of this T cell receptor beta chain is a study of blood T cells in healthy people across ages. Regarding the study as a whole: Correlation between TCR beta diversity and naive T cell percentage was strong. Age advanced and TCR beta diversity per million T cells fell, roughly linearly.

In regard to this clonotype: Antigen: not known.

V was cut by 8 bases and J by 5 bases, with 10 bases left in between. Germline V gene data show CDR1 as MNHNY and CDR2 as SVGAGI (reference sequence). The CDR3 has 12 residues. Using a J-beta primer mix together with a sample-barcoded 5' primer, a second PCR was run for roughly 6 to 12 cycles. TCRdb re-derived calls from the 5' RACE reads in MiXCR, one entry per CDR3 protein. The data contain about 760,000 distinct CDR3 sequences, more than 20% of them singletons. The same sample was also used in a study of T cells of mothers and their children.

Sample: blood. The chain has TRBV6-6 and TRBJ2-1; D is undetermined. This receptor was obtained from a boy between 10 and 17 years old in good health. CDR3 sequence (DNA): TGTGCCAGCTTTGAGACTGACAATGAGCAGTTCTTC. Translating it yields CASFETDNEQFF.